Shown below are 27 T cell receptor delta chains from a single sample sequenced in a study of γδ T cells in repeated Plasmodium falciparum infection. Gammadelta T cells were flow-sorted from PBMC into Vgamma9/Vdelta2+ and Vdelta2-negative populations for bulk analysis. TCRdb redid clone calling on the multiplex PCR reads using CATT. The data show roughly 90,000 delta-chain clones, with more than 1.4% seen just once and 9% held by the top ten. Sequenced sample: gamma-delta T cells from blood. These receptors were taken from a pool of human donors (malaria-infected and uninfected, not separated).

This clone turned up a few times. A far larger clone is a single base away, which makes a read error likely. This same CDR3 is encoded by further DNA sequences in the sample. The chain recombines TRDV2 with TRDJ1; 7 bases are a match to TRDD3. TCRdb lists no J gene, so it was determined here by aligning the DNA to germline. The CDR3 loop spans 15 amino acids. Germline lookup yields CDR1 GEAIGNYY and CDR2 EKD. Germline trimming cut 1 base from V and 1 base from J; bases unmatched to any gene: 5. Here the CDR3 reads CACDTLGGPTDKLIF. In DNA, the CDR3 is TGTGCCTGTGACACGCTGGGGGGACCCACCGATAAACTCATCTTT.

This clone showed up many times. A far larger clone is only one base removed, so a read error is likely. This sample also contains other DNA sequences that code for the same CDR3. The rearrangement joins TRDV1 to TRDJ1; 7 bases are a match to TRDD3. This CDR3 has 17 amino acids. Germline V gene sequence: CDR1 TSWWSYY, CDR2 QGS. This CDR3 reads CALGEVSVLGKTDKLIF. The CDR3, as DNA: TGTGCTCTTGGGGAAGTTTCCGTACTGGGGAAAACCGATAAGCTCATCTTT.

This clone occurred a few times. This DNA's translation and the protein TCRdb lists, from a much larger clone, do not match at residue 18, likely due to a read error; the protein shown is translated from the DNA. The V gene call reads TRDV1; no J gene was called; the D call TRDD3 from the table was never checked on the DNA. This CDR3 spans 20 amino acids. Germline assignment: CDR1 TSWWSYY and CDR2 QGS. This CDR3 reads CALGGSFFLLMGIVTDKHIF. DNA for the CDR3: TGTGCTCTTGGGGGGTCCTTTTTCCTACTCATGGGGATAGTAACCGATAAACACATCTTT.

This clone was picked up a small number of times. A far larger clone is one nucleotide away, so this likely arose from a read error. The identical CDR3 is also encoded by other nucleotide sequences in the sample. This sequence joins TRDV2 and TRDJ1; 10 positions agree with TRDD3. In the absence of a J gene in TCRdb, the DNA was matched to germline to assign it here. Trimming at V came to 0 bases and at J to 8 bases, leaving 29 bases not matched to a gene. Per germline, CDR1 GEAIGNYY and CDR2 EKD. This CDR3 is 22 amino acids long. CDR3 coding DNA: TGTGCCTGTGACACCGTAAATCGGCCGTCAATGGGGGATACACGTCCTCATCCGAAACTCATCTTT. Amino acids: CACDTVNRPSMGDTRPHPKLIF.

In the case of this clone: The translation of this DNA and the TCRdb protein of a much larger clone differ at residue 9, probably owing to a read error; the protein shown here is translated from the DNA. The V and J genes are TRDV2 and TRDJ2; 8 nucleotides line up with TRDD3. Assignment of the J gene here rests on matching the DNA to germline, because TCRdb gives none. The germline CDR1 and CDR2 sequences are GEAIGNYY and EKD. Trimming took 0 bases from V and 6 from J; bases not matched to a gene: 2. CDR3 length equals 14 residues. The CDR3 coding sequence is TGTGCCTGTGACACCGTGGGGGATGCAGCACAACTCTTCTTT. Its protein product is CACDTVGDAAQLFF.

Worth noting for this clone: This likely traces to a read error, being one base from a far larger clone. Other DNA sequences in this specimen translate into the identical CDR3. J is TRDJ3 and V is TRDV2; 9 nucleotides match TRDD3. Matching the DNA to germline supplied the J gene, which TCRdb does not give. The germline CDR1 and CDR2 sequences are GEAIGNYY and EKD. With 3 bases clipped from V and 0 bases from J, the junction kept 20 bases outside the gene matches. This CDR3 region has 23 residues. CDR3 amino acids: CACDPVGTSTGGPSSWDTRQMFF. DNA of the CDR3: TGTGCCTGTGACCCGGTCGGGACCAGTACTGGGGGACCCAGCTCCTGGGACACCCGACAGATGTTTTTC.

Worth noting for this clone: Translating this DNA gives a protein that differs at residue 16 from the TCRdb one, which belongs to a much larger clone; a read error is likely, and the protein shown is this translation. DNA of the CDR3: TGTGCTCTTGGGGAACTCCCCCCTTCCTACAAGGCCCCGATCAGGGAGGTTTCCGATAAACTCATCTTT. Translating gives CALGELPPSYKAPIREVSDKLIF. The chain is built from TRDV1 and TRDJ1; TRDD2 agrees at 9 bases. Matching the DNA to germline supplied the J gene, which TCRdb does not give. The CDR3 runs to 23 residues. V lost 0 bases, J lost 3 bases, and 26 bases stayed unmatched. Per the germline V gene, CDR1 is TSWWSYY and CDR2 is QGS.

Concerning this clone itself: The amino acid sequence in TCRdb belongs to a much larger clone and departs from this DNA's translation at residue 7, likely a sequencing read error; the sequence shown is translated from the DNA. The gene calls are TRDV1 and TRDJ3, with 12 bases fitting TRDD3. TCRdb carries no J gene annotation; the J gene was assigned here by matching the DNA with germline. The CDR3 is made up of 23 amino acids. V gave up 3 bases and J gave up 3 bases; unmatched junction bases: 18. CDR1 and CDR2 from the germline V gene are TSWWSYY and QGS. In DNA form, the CDR3 reads TGTGCTCTTGGGGAGGGCCCTCCTACTAACTGGGGGATACCGGACTGGGACACCCGACAGATGTTTTTC. Its translation: CALGEGPPTNWGIPDWDTRQMFF.

This clone was counted a few times. The protein recorded in TCRdb matches a much larger clone and deviates from this DNA's translation at residue 15, suggesting a read error; the protein here is obtained by translating the DNA. The V gene is TRDV3, the J gene TRDJ1; 10 bases match TRDD3. CDR3 length: 17 residues. Germline V CDR1 and CDR2: TVYSNPD, GDNSRS (reference sequence). In DNA form, the CDR3 reads TGTGCCTTTAGTTTCGAGGCGCTGGTACTGGGGGATGATAAACGCATCTTT. It translates to CAFSFEALVLGDDKRIF. Supplemented by reference TRDV3 and TRDJ1, the full variable domain reads CDKVTQSSPDQTVASGSEVVLLCTYDTVYSNPDLFWYRIRPDYSFQFVFYGDNSRSEGADFTQGRFSVKHILTQKAFHLVISPVRTEDSATYYCAFSFEALVLGDDKRIFGKGTRVTVEP.

A remark on this clone: This sequence is one base from a far larger clone and is likely a read error. CDR3: CALGELGESHKLGDITDKLIF. The CDR3 region has the DNA TGTGCTCTTGGGGAACTAGGAGAATCCCATAAACTGGGTGATATCACCGATAAACTCATCTTT. The chain couples TRDV1 to TRDJ1; TRDD3 might be the D (6 bases). The J gene, not given by TCRdb, was assigned here from a germline match of the nucleotide sequence. The CDR3 has 21 amino acids. Looked up from germline, CDR1 is TSWWSYY and CDR2 is QGS. V dropped 0 bases and J dropped 1 base, with 27 bases sitting between them.

This clone was seen repeatedly, ten times or more. With only one base between it and a far larger clone, this is likely a read error. Other DNA sequences in the sample encode the same CDR3. The chain carries TRDV2 and TRDJ1; D perhaps matches TRDD2 (9 bases). CDR1 and CDR2 (germline): GEAIGNYY, EKD. This CDR3 comprises 19 residues. CDR3 sequence reads: CACDIVLPTGDTHTDKLIF. Written as DNA, the CDR3 is TGTGCCTGTGACATTGTCCTTCCTACCGGGGATACCCACACCGATAAACTCATCTTC.

Note on this clone: The translation of this DNA and the TCRdb protein of a much larger clone differ at residue 22, probably owing to a read error; the protein shown here is translated from the DNA. This chain uses TRDV1 with TRDJ1, with 10 bases aligning to TRDD3. The J gene was not available in TCRdb and was assigned here by matching the DNA to germline segments. The CDR3 loop spans 28 amino acids. CDR1 is TSWWSYY and CDR2 is QGS in the germline V gene. V was clipped by 0 bases and J by 9 bases; unmatched bases: 46. CDR3 protein: CALGELPTFTVLGDPFGMNWGSVTQLIF. CDR3 DNA: TGTGCTCTTGGGGAACTTCCTACGTTTACCGTACTGGGGGATCCTTTTGGGATGAACTGGGGTTCGGTAACCCAACTCATCTTT.

This clone has ten or more counts. The protein recorded in TCRdb matches a much larger clone and deviates from this DNA's translation at residue 3, suggesting a read error; the protein here is obtained by translating the DNA. The J gene is TRDJ1, the V gene TRDV2; TRDD3 aligns across 8 bases. Since TCRdb gives no J gene, matching the DNA to germline was used here to assign it. Germline-derived CDR1 and CDR2 are GEAIGNYY and EKD. CDR3 size: 15 residues. The CDR3 region is CARDVLGVYTDKLIF. CDR3 coding DNA: TGTGCCCGTGACGTACTGGGGGTTTACACCGATAAACTCATCTTT.

A remark on this clone: The mismatch at residue 11 between this DNA's translation and the TCRdb protein of a much larger clone likely reflects a read error; the protein shown is translated from the DNA. The V gene is TRDV2, the J gene TRDJ1, with 11 bases lining up with TRDD3. The J gene, not given by TCRdb, was assigned here from a germline match of the nucleotide sequence. V lost 1 base, J lost 4 bases, and 7 bases stayed unmatched. CDR1 and CDR2 (germline): GEAIGNYY, EKD. This CDR3 region has 16 residues. DNA of the CDR3: TGTGCCTGTGACACGATCTATGGGGGATACGTCGATAAACTCATCTTT. This gives the protein CACDTIYGGYVDKLIF.

There are a few counts of this clone. The TCRdb record carries a much larger clone's protein, which differs from this DNA's translation at residue 16; a read error is the likely cause, and the protein listed here is the DNA translation. The genes are TRDV1 and TRDJ1; 8 bases align to TRDD3. Germline-derived CDR1 and CDR2 are TSWWSYY and QGS. The CDR3 runs 24 residues. J was trimmed by 0 bases and V by 0 bases; bases with no gene match: 27. In nucleotides, the CDR3 is TGTGCTCTTGGGGAACTTGATTTCTGCCAACCTAAACGCGGGGATACATTGAACACCGATAAACTCATCTTT. The encoded protein is CALGELDFCQPKRGDTLNTDKLIF.

This clone was detected many times. This chain links TRDV1 with TRDJ1; 8 nucleotides agree with TRDD3. V shed 1 base and J 0 bases; nucleotides not matched to a gene: 16. The CDR3 spans 20 residues. CDR1 TSWWSYY and CDR2 QGS come from the germline V gene. CDR3 DNA: TGTGCTCTTGGGGAACAAGGGCCGCGCGTTGTACTGGGGGACACCGATAAACTCATCTTT. It translates to CALGEQGPRVVLGDTDKLIF.

Comments on this clone: TCRdb's protein for this DNA is that of a much larger clone and differs from the translation at residue 20, likely a read error; the protein shown is the DNA translation. The gene calls are TRDV1 and TRDJ1; 10 positions match TRDD3. Looked up from germline, CDR1 is TSWWSYY and CDR2 is QGS. This CDR3 is 22 amino acids long. In nucleotides, the CDR3 is TGTGCTCTTGGGGAACGGCGTGGTACTGGGGGATTCTACCTTCTTTACACCGATAAATTCATCTTT. It translates to CALGERRGTGGFYLLYTDKFIF.

Comment on this clone: This CDR3 is also generated by other DNA sequences in the sample. The CDR3 bases are TGTGCCTGTGAGAAGATGGGGGACACCCTGAAAGATAAACTCATCTTT. Translating gives CACEKMGDTLKDKLIF. The chain couples TRDV2 to TRDJ1; 7 bases are shared with TRDD3. TCRdb carries no J gene annotation; the J gene was assigned here by matching the DNA with germline. In germline, CDR1 is GEAIGNYY, CDR2 EKD. V lost 4 bases and J lost 5; bases outside the gene matches: 15. The CDR3 extends over 16 amino acids.

This clone was observed at least ten times. This chain joins TRDV1 and TRDJ1; TRDD3 matches 10 bases. The CDR3 totals 25 residues. Unmatched junction bases numbered 30, after V lost 2 bases and J lost 0 bases. Germline CDR1 reads TSWWSYY; CDR2 reads QGS. Here the CDR3 reads CALGEEGLRPPTNWGIPSYTDKLIF. The CDR3 DNA follows: TGTGCTCTTGGGGAAGAGGGTCTCCGTCCACCAACAAACTGGGGGATCCCCTCATACACCGATAAACTCATCTTT.

For this clone: The protein in TCRdb stems from a much larger clone and differs at residue 6 from this DNA's translation, likely a read error; here the protein is translated from the DNA. The rearrangement uses TRDV1 and TRDJ1, with a possible D match to TRDD3 (6 bases). TCRdb gives no J gene; it was assigned here by matching the DNA to germline. V was shortened by 2 bases and J by 5 bases, with 15 bases between the two germline ends. The CDR3 has 15 amino acids. Germline V gene lookup returns CDR1 TSWWSYY and CDR2 QGS. CDR3: CALGEILWGQDKLIF. The DNA for the CDR3 is TGTGCTCTTGGGGAAATTCTCTGGGGACAAGATAAACTCATCTTT.

In regard to this clone: TCRdb has a much larger clone's protein, which differs at residue 16 from the translation of this DNA, likely because of a read error; what is shown is the protein translated from the DNA. The V and J genes are TRDV1 and TRDJ1; perhaps TRDD2 as D (5 bases). The CDR3 totals 22 residues. In germline, CDR1 is TSWWSYY, CDR2 QGS. CDR3: CALGDYHRPTYDWTGTTNKLIF. Written as DNA, the CDR3 is TGTGCTCTTGGGGACTACCACCGCCCTACGTACGATTGGACGGGCACCACCAATAAACTCATCTTT.

This clone was counted many times. The TCRdb protein, from a much larger clone, departs from this DNA's translation at residue 10, likely by read error; the protein shown derives from the DNA. The V and J genes are TRDV2 and TRDJ1; 12 nucleotides line up with TRDD3. This CDR3 is built from 17 residues. CDR1 GEAIGNYY and CDR2 EKD come from the germline V gene. V shed 2 bases and J 1 base; nucleotides not matched to a gene: 7. The CDR3 DNA is TGTGCCTGTGACAGTTTACTGGGGGATACATCCACCGATAAACTCATCTTT. Amino acid sequence: CACDSLLGDTSTDKLIF.

This clone was counted a few times. TCRdb lists the protein of a much larger clone for this DNA, which differs at residue 8, so this is likely a read error; the protein given here is translated from the DNA itself. This sequence joins TRDV1 and TRDJ1; 10 bases map to TRDD3. Here the J gene came from matching the DNA to germline, since TCRdb omits it. The V gene end was trimmed by 0 bases and the J gene end by 1 base; junction bases not matched to a gene: 14. This CDR3 spans 20 amino acids. Germline CDR1 is TSWWSYY and CDR2 is QGS. CDR3 sequence: CALGELFPGGYVWGTDKLIF. Here the CDR3 DNA reads TGTGCTCTTGGGGAACTTTTCCCCGGGGGATACGTGTGGGGCACCGATAAACTCATCTTT.

Only a few counts were recorded for this clone. The protein TCRdb lists belongs to a much larger clone and differs from this DNA's translation at residue 8, which points to a read error; the protein shown is made from the DNA. This sequence joins TRDV1 and TRDJ1; no definite D call. TCRdb does not report a J gene; here it was assigned by matching the DNA to germline references. This CDR3 is 15 amino acids long. Trimming removed 5 bases at V and 3 bases at J, with 16 bases between. Germline assignment: CDR1 TSWWSYY and CDR2 QGS. DNA of the CDR3: TGTGCTCTTGGGCCCTCTTACCTTAGGGCCGATAAACTCATCTTT. The encoded protein is CALGPSYLRADKLIF.

This clone has only a few counts. A much larger clonotype is one base distant, so this may be a read error. Other nucleotide sequences in the sample specify the same CDR3. The chain has TRDV1 and TRDJ1, with TRDD3 matching 8 bases. The CDR3 is made up of 16 amino acids. Germline V gene data show CDR1 as TSWWSYY and CDR2 as QGS. The CDR3 sequence: CALGEGRGYNTDKLIF. For the CDR3, the DNA is TGCGCTCTTGGGGAAGGTAGGGGATACAACACCGATAAACTCATCTTT.

Regarding this clone: The protein in TCRdb stems from a much larger clone and differs at residue 3 from this DNA's translation, likely a read error; here the protein is translated from the DNA. The gene calls are TRDV1 and TRDJ1; D remains ambiguous. TCRdb records no J gene; here it was assigned by comparing the DNA to germline. The V end lost 10 bases, the J end lost 0 bases, and 15 bases lay between the germline ends. The length of the CDR3 is 14 residues. Germline assignment: CDR1 TSWWSYY and CDR2 QGS. The CDR3 coding sequence is TGTGCTCCTGGAGACGCCGGTAACACCGATAAACTCATCTTT. It codes for CAPGDAGNTDKLIF.

As regards this clone: TCRdb lists the protein of a much larger clone for this DNA, which differs at residue 11, so this is likely a read error; the protein given here is translated from the DNA itself. This chain uses TRDV1 with TRDJ2, with 7 bases identical to TRDD3. V dropped 1 base and J dropped 3; count of bases not matched to a gene: 17. CDR1 and CDR2 (germline): TSWWSYY, QGS. This CDR3 region has 20 residues. This CDR3 reads CALGERTLSWRIRMTAQLFF. DNA for the CDR3: TGTGCTCTTGGGGAACGGACCCTAAGCTGGAGGATACGTATGACAGCACAACTCTTCTTT.